Listed below are T cell receptor beta chains from one sample, sequenced in a study of T cell changes during pregnancy in multiple sclerosis. This table comes from immunoSEQ multiplex PCR, and its TCRdb copy is limited to in-frame clones, with some not included. Of roughly 64,000 clones listed, almost 97% are singletons. The source was CD8+ T cells from peripheral blood mononuclear cells, collected after pregnancy. All receptors derive from a female donor with multiple sclerosis, enrolled in a pregnancy study. Each CDR3 is given with its conserved first and last residue. D genes are given only for firm matches. Size is stated for part of the rows, as once, few or many counts, or as a class when the clone is expanded.

d_gene,v_gene,abundance,CDR3aa
-,TRBV15,-,CATSSELVETQYF
-,TRBV27,-,CASSSSYEQYF
TRBD2,TRBV28,-,CASSLVGLAGPTDTQYF
-,TRBV5-6,-,CASSHKTGTRGYTF
TRBD2,TRBV27,-,CASGRTSSGGFSYNEQFF
TRBD1,TRBV15,-,CATSKDRAVNQPQHF
TRBD1,TRBV29-1,-,CSVLDRGSGNTIYF
-,TRBV5-4,-,CASSFGKNIQYF
-,TRBV27,-,CASIGPGQGDSSGANVLTF
TRBD1,TRBV28,-,CASSAPPGQGLNEQYF
-,TRBV7-9,-,CASSLGSSSGNTIYF
-,TRBV19,-,CASSLLVGGNYGYTF
-,TRBV5-4,-,CASSLVWAGTYEQYF
TRBD2,TRBV7-6,-,CASSYGLAGASRTGELFF
-,TRBV27,-,CASSRDMAYYEQYF
TRBD2,TRBV9,-,CASSVIAGDNEQFF
-,TRBV5-1,few,CASSLASGNSPLHF
TRBD2,TRBV6-5,once,CASSGGLAGGETQYF
TRBD1,TRBV4-1,-,CASSQEPETGTNRGYTF
TRBD1,TRBV2,-,CASRAGQGNQPQHF
TRBD1,TRBV28,-,CASTLETGDDQPQHF
-,TRBV13,-,CASSLRQDVAHHGYTF
-,TRBV13,-,CASSLRGGGRTDTQYF
TRBD2,TRBV5-4,-,CASSPGLADYEQYF
-,TRBV6-5,-,CASSYLGSIGRNEQFF
TRBD2,TRBV2,-,CASGVAGAHEQFF
-,TRBV2,-,CASSGYEQYF
-,TRBV5-1,-,CASSLDYSVSYNEQFF
TRBD2,TRBV15,-,CATSRDRLAGGTNEQFF
TRBD1,TRBV11-2,-,CASSQRGQGTDTQYF
TRBD1,TRBV19,-,CASSVGTGNSYEQYF
-,TRBV5-4,-,CASSLVDNMNTEAFF
TRBD1,TRBV27,-,CASSFSGQGANTIYF
-,TRBV5-1,-,CASSLVQAGTIYF
-,TRBV27,-,CASRIRDLHYEQYF
TRBD2,TRBV28,-,CASSFGTSVPYEQYF